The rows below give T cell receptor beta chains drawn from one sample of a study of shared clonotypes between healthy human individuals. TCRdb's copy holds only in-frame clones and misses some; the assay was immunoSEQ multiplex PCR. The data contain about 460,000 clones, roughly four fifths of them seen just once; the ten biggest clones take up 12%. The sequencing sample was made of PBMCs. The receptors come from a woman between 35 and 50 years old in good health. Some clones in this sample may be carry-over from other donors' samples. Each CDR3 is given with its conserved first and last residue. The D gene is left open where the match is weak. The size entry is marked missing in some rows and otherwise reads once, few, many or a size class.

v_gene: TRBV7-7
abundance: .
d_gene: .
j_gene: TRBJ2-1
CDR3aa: CASSSRDSGNEQFF
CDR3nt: TGTGCCAGCAGCTCGCGGGACAGTGGGAATGAGCAGTTCTTC

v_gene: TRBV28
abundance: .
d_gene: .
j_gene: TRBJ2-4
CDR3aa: CASSLLGGRNIQYF
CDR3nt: TGTGCCAGCAGTCTCCTAGGGGGTCGGAACATTCAGTACTTC

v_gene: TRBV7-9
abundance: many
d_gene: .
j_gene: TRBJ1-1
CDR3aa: CASSLALINTEAFF
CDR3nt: TGTGCCAGCAGCTTAGCACTGATAAACACTGAAGCTTTCTTT

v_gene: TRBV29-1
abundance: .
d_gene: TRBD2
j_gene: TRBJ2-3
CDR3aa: CSVESIAGQDTQYF
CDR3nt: TGCAGCGTTGAGTCAATAGCGGGGCAAGATACGCAGTATTTT

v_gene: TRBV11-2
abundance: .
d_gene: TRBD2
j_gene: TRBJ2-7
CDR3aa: CASSLDSLAGSYYEQYF
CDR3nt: TGTGCCAGCAGCTTAGATTCCCTAGCGGGTTCGTATTACGAGCAGTACTTC

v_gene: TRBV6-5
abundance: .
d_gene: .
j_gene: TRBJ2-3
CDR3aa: CASSYSVTDTQYF
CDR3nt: TGTGCCAGCAGTTACTCGGTGACAGATACGCAGTATTTT

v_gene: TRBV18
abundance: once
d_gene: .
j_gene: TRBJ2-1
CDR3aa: CASSTWGPGGNEQFF
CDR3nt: TGTGCCAGCTCAACCTGGGGACCCGGAGGGAATGAGCAGTTCTTC

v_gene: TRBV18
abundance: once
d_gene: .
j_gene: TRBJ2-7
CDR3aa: CASSPLRGDPGRVPYEQYF
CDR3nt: TGTGCCAGCTCACCCCTGAGGGGGGACCCGGGGCGGGTCCCCTACGAGCAGTACTTC

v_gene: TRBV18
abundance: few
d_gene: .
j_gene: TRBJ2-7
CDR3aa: CASSSERSYEQYF
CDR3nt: TGTGCCAGCTCCTCCGAGCGTTCCTACGAGCAGTACTTC

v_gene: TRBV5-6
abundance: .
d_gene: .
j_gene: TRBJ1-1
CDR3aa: CASSWINRVGTEAFF
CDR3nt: TGTGCCAGCAGCTGGATTAACAGGGTTGGCACTGAAGCTTTCTTT

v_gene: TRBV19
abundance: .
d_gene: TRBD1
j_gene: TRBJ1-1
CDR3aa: CASSSASGGQGYVEAFF
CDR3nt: TGTGCCAGTAGTTCAGCCTCCGGGGGACAGGGGTACGTAGAAGCTTTCTTT

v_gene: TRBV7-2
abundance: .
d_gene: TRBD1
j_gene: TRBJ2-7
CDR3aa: CASSGQGFGEQYF
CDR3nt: TGTGCCAGTTCGGGACAGGGTTTTGGCGAGCAGTACTTC

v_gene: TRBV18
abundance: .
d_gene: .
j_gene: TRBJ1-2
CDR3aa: CASSPAGVNYGYTF
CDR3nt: TGTGCCAGCTCACCGGCGGGGGTGAACTATGGCTACACCTTC

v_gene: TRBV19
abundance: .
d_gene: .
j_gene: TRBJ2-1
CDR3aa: CASRTRIANNEQFF
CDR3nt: TGTGCCAGTAGAACGAGAATAGCGAACAATGAGCAGTTCTTC